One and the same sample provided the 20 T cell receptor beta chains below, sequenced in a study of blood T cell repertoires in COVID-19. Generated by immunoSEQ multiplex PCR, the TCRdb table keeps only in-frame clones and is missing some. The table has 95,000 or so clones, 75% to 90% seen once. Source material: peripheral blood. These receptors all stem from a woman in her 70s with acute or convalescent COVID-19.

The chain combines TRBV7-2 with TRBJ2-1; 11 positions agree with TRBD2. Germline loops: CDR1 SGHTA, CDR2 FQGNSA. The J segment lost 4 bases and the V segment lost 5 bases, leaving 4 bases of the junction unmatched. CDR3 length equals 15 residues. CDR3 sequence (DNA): TGTGCCAGCAGCCTACTAGCGGGAGAGTACAATGAGCAGTTCTTC. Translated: CASSLLAGEYNEQFF.

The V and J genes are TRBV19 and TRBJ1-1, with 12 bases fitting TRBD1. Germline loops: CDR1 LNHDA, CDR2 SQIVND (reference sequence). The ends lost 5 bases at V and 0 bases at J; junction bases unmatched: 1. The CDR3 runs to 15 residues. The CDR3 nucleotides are TGTGCCAGTAGTCGGGACAGGGGGCTGAACACTGAAGCTTTCTTT. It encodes CASSRDRGLNTEAFF.

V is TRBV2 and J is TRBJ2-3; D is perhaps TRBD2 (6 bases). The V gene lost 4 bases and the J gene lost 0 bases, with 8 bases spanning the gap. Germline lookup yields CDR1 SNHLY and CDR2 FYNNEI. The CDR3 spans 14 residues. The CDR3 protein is CASSVSGSTDTQYF. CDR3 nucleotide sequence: TGTGCCAGCAGTGTGAGCGGGAGCACAGATACGCAGTATTTT.

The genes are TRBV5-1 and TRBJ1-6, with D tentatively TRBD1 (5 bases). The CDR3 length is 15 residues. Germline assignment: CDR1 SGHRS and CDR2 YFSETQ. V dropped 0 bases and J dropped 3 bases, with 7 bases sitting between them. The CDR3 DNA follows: TGCGCCAGCAGCTTGGAACAGGTCTATAATTCACCCCTCCACTTT. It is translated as CASSLEQVYNSPLHF.

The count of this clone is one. CDR3 residues: CASSHMLGAHGYTF. CDR3 bases: TGTGCCAGCAGCCACATGTTGGGAGCCCATGGCTACACCTTC. The chain has TRBV7-9 and TRBJ1-2; no firm D call. Germline CDR1 is SEHNR and CDR2 is FQNEAQ (reference sequence). Trimming took 5 bases from V and 6 from J, leaving 16 bases between them. CDR3 length: 14 residues.

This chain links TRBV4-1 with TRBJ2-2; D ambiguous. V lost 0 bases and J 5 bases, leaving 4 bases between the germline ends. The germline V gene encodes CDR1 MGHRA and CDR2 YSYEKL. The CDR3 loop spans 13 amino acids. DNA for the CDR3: TGCGCCAGCAGCCAAGATAGAACCGGGGAGCTGTTTTTT. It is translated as CASSQDRTGELFF.

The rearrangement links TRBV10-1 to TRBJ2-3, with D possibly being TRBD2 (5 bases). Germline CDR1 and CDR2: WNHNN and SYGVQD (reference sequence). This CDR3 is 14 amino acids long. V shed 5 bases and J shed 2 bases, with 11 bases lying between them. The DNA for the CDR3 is TGCGCCAGCAGTTACAGCGGCCCCACAGATACGCAGTATTTT. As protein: CASSYSGPTDTQYF.

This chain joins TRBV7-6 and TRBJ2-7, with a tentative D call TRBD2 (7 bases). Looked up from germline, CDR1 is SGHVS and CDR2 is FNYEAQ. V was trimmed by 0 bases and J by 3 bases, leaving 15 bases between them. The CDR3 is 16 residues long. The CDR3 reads CASSLAGGGNSYEQYF. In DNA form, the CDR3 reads TGTGCCAGCAGCTTAGCGGGCGGGGGCAATAGCTACGAGCAGTACTTC.

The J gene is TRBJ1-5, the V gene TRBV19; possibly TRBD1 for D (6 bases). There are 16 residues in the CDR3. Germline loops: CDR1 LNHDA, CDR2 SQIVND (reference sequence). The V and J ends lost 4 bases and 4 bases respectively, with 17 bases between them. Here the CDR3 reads CASSRRDRDKNQPQHF. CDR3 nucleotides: TGTGCCAGTAGTAGACGGGATCGGGACAAAAATCAGCCCCAGCATTTT. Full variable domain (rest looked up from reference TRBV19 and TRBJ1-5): DGGITQSPKYLFRKEGQNVTLSCEQNLNHDAMYWYRQDPGQGLRLIYYSQIVNDFQKGDIAEGYSVSREKKESFPLTVTSAQKNPTAFYLCASSRRDRDKNQPQHFGDGTRLSIL.

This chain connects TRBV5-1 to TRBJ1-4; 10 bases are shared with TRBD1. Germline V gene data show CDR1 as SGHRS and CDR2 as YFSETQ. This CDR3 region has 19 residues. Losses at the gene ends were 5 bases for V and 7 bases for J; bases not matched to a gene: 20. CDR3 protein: CASSLRTGQGGPRGEKLFF. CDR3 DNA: TGCGCCAGCAGTTTGAGGACCGGACAGGGGGGCCCGAGGGGTGAAAAACTGTTTTTT.

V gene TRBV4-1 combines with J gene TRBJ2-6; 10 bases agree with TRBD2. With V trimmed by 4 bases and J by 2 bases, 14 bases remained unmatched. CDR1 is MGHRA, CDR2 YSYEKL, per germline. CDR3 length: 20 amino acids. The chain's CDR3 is CASSPTSLAGAITGANVLTF. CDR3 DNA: TGCGCCAGCAGCCCCACTTCTCTAGCGGGAGCAATAACTGGGGCCAACGTCCTGACTTTC.

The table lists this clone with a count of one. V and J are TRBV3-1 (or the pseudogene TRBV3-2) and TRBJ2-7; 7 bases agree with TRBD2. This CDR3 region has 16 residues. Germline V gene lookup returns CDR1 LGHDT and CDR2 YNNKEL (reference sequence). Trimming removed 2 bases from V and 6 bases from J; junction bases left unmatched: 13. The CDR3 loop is CASSQFQSGASGEQYF. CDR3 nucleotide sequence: TGTGCCAGCAGCCAATTCCAAAGCGGGGCCTCGGGCGAGCAGTACTTC.

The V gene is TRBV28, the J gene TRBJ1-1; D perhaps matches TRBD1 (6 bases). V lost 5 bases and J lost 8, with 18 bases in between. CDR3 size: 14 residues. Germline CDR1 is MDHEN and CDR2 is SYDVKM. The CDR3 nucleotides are TGTGCCAGCAGTCTTGGGGGGGCAGTCAGAGAAGCTTTCTTT. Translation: CASSLGGAVREAFF. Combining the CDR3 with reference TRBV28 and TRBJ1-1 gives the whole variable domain DVKVTQSSRYLVKRTGEKVFLECVQDMDHENMFWYRQDPGLGLRLIYFSYDVKMKEKGDIPEGYSVSREKKERFSLILESASTNQTSMYLCASSLGGAVREAFFGQGTRLTVV.

The CDR3 region has the DNA TGTGCCAGCAGCCCGCAACCCGCCTCCGGGACTTACGAGCAGTACGTC. Encoded protein: CASSPQPASGTYEQYV. The chain couples TRBV5-5 to TRBJ2-7, with D maybe TRBD2 (6 bases). Trimming took 4 bases from V and 4 from J, leaving 21 bases between them. The CDR3 loop spans 16 amino acids. Per germline, CDR1 SGHKS and CDR2 YYEKEE (reference sequence).

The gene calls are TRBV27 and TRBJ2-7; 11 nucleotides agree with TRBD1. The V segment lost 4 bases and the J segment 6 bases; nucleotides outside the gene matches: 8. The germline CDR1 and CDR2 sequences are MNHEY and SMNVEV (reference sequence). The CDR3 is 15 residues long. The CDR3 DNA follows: TGTGCCAGCAGTTCCGCCGGGACAGGGGGTCGCGAGCAGTACTTC. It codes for CASSSAGTGGREQYF.

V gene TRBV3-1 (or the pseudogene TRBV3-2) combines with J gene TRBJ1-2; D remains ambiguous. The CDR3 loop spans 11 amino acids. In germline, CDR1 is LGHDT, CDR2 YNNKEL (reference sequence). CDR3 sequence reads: CAARANYGYTF. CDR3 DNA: TGTGCTGCGCGCGCTAACTATGGCTACACCTTC.

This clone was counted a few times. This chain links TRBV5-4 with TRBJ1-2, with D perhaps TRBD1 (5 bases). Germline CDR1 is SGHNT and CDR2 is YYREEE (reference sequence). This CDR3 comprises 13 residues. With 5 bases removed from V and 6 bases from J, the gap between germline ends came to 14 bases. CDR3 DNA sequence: TGTGCCAGCAGTTCCGGACATTACGATGGCTACACCTTC. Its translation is CASSSGHYDGYTF.

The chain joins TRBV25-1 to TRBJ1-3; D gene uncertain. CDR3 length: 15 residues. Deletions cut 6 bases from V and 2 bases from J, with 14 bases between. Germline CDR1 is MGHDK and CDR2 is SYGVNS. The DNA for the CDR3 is TGTGCCAGCAGGATGGGTGGCGGCACTGGAAACACCATATATTTT. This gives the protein CASRMGGGTGNTIYF. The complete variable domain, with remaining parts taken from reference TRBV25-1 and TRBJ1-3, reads EADIYQTPRYLVIGTGKKITLECSQTMGHDKMYWYQQDPGMELHLIHYSYGVNSTEKGDLSSESTVSRIRTEHFPLTLESARPSHTSQYLCASRMGGGTGNTIYFGEGSWLTVV.

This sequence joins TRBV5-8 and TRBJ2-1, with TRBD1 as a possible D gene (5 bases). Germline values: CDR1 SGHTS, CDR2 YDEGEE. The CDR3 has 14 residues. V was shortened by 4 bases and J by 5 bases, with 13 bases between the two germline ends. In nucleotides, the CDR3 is TGTGCCAGCAGCCCCCTAGGGGTCAACAATGAGCAGTTCTTC. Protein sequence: CASSPLGVNNEQFF.

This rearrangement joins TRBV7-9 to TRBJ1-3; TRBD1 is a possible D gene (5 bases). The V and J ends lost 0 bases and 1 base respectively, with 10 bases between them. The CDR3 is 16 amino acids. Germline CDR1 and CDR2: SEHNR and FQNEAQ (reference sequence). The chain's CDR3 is CASSLASAGSGNTIYF. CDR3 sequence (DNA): TGTGCCAGCAGCTTAGCGTCGGCAGGGTCTGGAAACACCATATATTTT.